The rows below give T cell receptor beta chains drawn from one sample of a study of T cells in Graves' hyperthyroidism and ophthalmopathy. TCRdb passed the multiplex PCR reads through MiXCR, listing each CDR3 protein once. Of more than 300,000 distinct CDR3 sequences listed, about 15% are singletons. The sequencing input was blood. All receptors come from a woman aged 25-40 years with Graves' hyperthyroidism. CDR3s include the opening cysteine and the closing phenylalanine or tryptophan. Fields, in order: CDR3 DNA, CDR3 protein, J gene, V gene, clone size, D gene. The D gene is left open where the match is weak. Rows may omit the clone size; those that give it use once, few, many or a size class.

TGTGCCAGCAGCCCGCCGGGACAGCCCCAGCATTTT CASSPPGQPQHF TRBJ1-5 TRBV11-2 many -
TGTGCCAGCAGCGTGACTAACACTGGGGATGAGCAGTTCTTC CASSVTNTGDEQFF TRBJ2-1 TRBV9 - -
TGCAGCGTTGTGTGGGGGACTAGCGGGAGGGCCAAGACCTACGAGCAGTACTTC CSVVWGTSGRAKTYEQYF TRBJ2-7 TRBV29-1 many TRBD2
TGTGCCATCAGCATTAAGGGGATCGGCGAAGCTTTCTTT CAISIKGIGEAFF TRBJ1-1 TRBV10-3 many -
TGTGCCAGCAGTTACGGCGGGACAGGGGGTGAAAAACTGTTTTTT CASSYGGTGGEKLFF TRBJ1-4 TRBV6-6 many TRBD1
TGTGCCATCAGTGGAAAGATCCACCTCGAGCAGTACTTC CAISGKIHLEQYF TRBJ2-7 TRBV10-3 many -
TGTGCCAGCAGTATGCTCTCTAACTATGGCTACACCTTC CASSMLSNYGYTF TRBJ1-2 TRBV12-3/TRBV12-4 few -
TGCAGTGCTAGATCTCGGTCGGGGTATGGAAACACCATATATTTT CSARSRSGYGNTIYF TRBJ1-3 TRBV20-1 - -
TGTGCCAGCAGCCTAGCCCCGGGCAGCCGATTAGCCAAAAACATTCAGTACTTC CASSLAPGSRLAKNIQYF TRBJ2-4 TRBV3-1 - -
TGTGCCAGCAGAAAGCAGGGCAACGGCAATCAGCCCCAGCATTTT CASRKQGNGNQPQHF TRBJ1-5 TRBV28 many -
TGTGCCAGCAGTTCCCTTAGCGGACTAGCGGGAGAGCAGTACTTC CASSSLSGLAGEQYF TRBJ2-7 TRBV28 many TRBD2
TGTGCCAGCAGCCAGGGGTTTGGCTATGGCTACACCTTC CASSQGFGYGYTF TRBJ1-2 TRBV14 - -
TGCAGTGCTAGACAAAGCCGGGGCATTATTGACTATGGCTACACCTTC CSARQSRGIIDYGYTF TRBJ1-2 TRBV20-1 - -
TGTGCCAGCAGTCAAACCAGGGGCCAAAACACCGGGGAGCTGTTTTTT CASSQTRGQNTGELFF TRBJ2-2 TRBV7-3 - -
TGTGCCAGCAGTAAACCGTCTAGCGGTCTCTCCTACGAGCAGTACTTC CASSKPSSGLSYEQYF TRBJ2-7 TRBV27 few TRBD2
TGCAGTGCAGGACAAGCGGGAGTCACAGATACGCAGTATTTT CSAGQAGVTDTQYF TRBJ2-3 TRBV20-1 many TRBD2
TGTGCTAGTGGTTTGGTAGCCTACGGCATCGTTGAGCAGTTCTTC CASGLVAYGIVEQFF TRBJ2-1 TRBV12-5 many -
TGTGCCAGCAGTCGGGTCAACACTGCAAACAATGAGCAGTTCTTC CASSRVNTANNEQFF TRBJ2-1 TRBV28 many -
TGTGCCAGCAGCGCGGTCCACCCTGGAAACACCATATATTTT CASSAVHPGNTIYF TRBJ1-3 TRBV9 few -
TGTGCCAGCTCACTGGACAGGATGAACACTGAAGCTTTCTTT CASSLDRMNTEAFF TRBJ1-1 TRBV18 - TRBD1
TGCAGCGTAGGGACATCGGGAAGTGGCTACACCTTC CSVGTSGSGYTF TRBJ1-2 TRBV29-1 - -
TGTACTAGCAGCCCGGCGGCGGGAAGCACAGATACGCAGTATTTT CTSSPAAGSTDTQYF TRBJ2-3 TRBV7-7 - -
TGTGCCTGGAGCGAGATCAAGAATCAGCCCCAGCATTTT CAWSEIKNQPQHF TRBJ1-5 TRBV30 many -
TGTGCCAGCAGCTTCTTAATCCGGGAGAGTGAGCAGTTCTTC CASSFLIRESEQFF TRBJ2-1 TRBV11-2 few -
TGCAGTGTCCGTTTTGGGTGGAACTATAATTCACCCCTCCACTTT CSVRFGWNYNSPLHF TRBJ1-6 TRBV20-1 few -
TGTGCCAGCAGCCCACTAGGATCAGATACGCAGTATTTT CASSPLGSDTQYF TRBJ2-3 TRBV14 few -
TGTGCCAGCTCACCAGAGGGAGGGTATTCGCATGAGCAGTTCTTC CASSPEGGYSHEQFF TRBJ2-1 TRBV18 - TRBD2